Shown below are 2 T cell receptor beta chains from a single sample sequenced in a study of T cell clones after liver transplantation. Produced via immunoSEQ multiplex PCR; TCRdb's table is partial and in-frame only. The sample carries some 120,000 clones, 90% recorded once. The sequencing used CD4+ T cells from blood, collected 12 months after liver transplant. These receptors all come from a human patient who received a liver transplant. The graft donor may account for some of the T cells.

The chain is built from TRBV29-1 and TRBJ2-7; the match to TRBD2 covers 10 bases. CDR3 length: 14 residues. The germline V gene has CDR1 SQVTM and CDR2 ANQGSEA. The CDR3 nucleotides are TGCAGTGCGATGGGGCTAGCGGGAGCCAGCGAGCAGTACTTC. It encodes CSAMGLAGASEQYF.

This chain uses TRBV25-1 with TRBJ1-5, with 8 bases that match TRBD1. The CDR3 is 14 residues long. V was clipped by 11 bases and J by 2 bases; unmatched bases: 8. CDR1 MGHDK and CDR2 SYGVNS come from the germline V gene. The CDR3 bases are TGTGCCTCAGGACAGGGTGTTGGCAATCAGCCCCAGCATTTT. This gives the protein CASGQGVGNQPQHF. Complete variable domain (other parts from reference TRBV25-1 and TRBJ1-5): EADIYQTPRYLVIGTGKKITLECSQTMGHDKMYWYQQDPGMELHLIHYSYGVNSTEKGDLSSESTVSRIRTEHFPLTLESARPSHTSQYLCASGQGVGNQPQHFGDGTRLSIL.